The entry below gives a single TCR beta chain sequence along with its context. At one end, the junction sequence differs from germline, possibly due to a read error. Co-extraction of RNA and DNA was performed on about 18-30 mg of unsorted bulk tissue. This specimen comes from a study of tumor-infiltrating lymphocytes in primary liver carcinoma. As for the study in general: Tumors measured 4.2 to 10 cm and were stage T1-T3 N0M0. The yield of productive TCRbeta reads per sample was roughly 3.65 to 8 million and was similar across tissue types.

From roughly 0.5 ug total RNA, TCR beta cDNA was generated with a primer in the constant region. Three nested multiplex PCR rounds of slightly modified ARM-PCR generated TCR beta libraries. TCRdb ran MiXCR on the multiplex PCR reads and lists one entry per CDR3 protein. Among more than 40,000 distinct CDR3 sequences listed, about two thirds were seen once. This clonotype originated in a man aged 40-55 years with primary liver carcinoma and hepatitis B virus infection. The sequencing input was liver tumor tissue from sampling region 5. The sample's subset: tumor region T5, tumor centre.

This chain's CDR3 is CANSQTAGGTYEQYF. In nucleotides, the CDR3 is TGTGCCAACAGCCAAACAGCGGGAGGGACCTATGAGCAGTACTTC. The rearrangement uses TRBV4-2 and TRBJ2-7, with 10 bases matching TRBD2. Germline V CDR1 and CDR2: LGHNA, YNFKEQ. The CDR3 sequence is 15 residues long.